This T cell receptor beta chain was sequenced during a study of beta chain features in type 1 diabetes. Germline V gene sequence: CDR1 SGHRS, CDR2 YFSETQ. Trimming took 4 bases from V and 2 from J; bases not matched to a gene: 7. This CDR3 is 15 amino acids long. Expressed TCRB transcripts were sequenced because the entire RNA isolate underwent reverse transcription. Naive, central memory and regulatory T cell samples yielded a few million reads on average. TCRdb keeps only in-frame clones here, not all; method: immunoSEQ multiplex PCR. The sample has roughly 240,000 clones, around 68% seen once; the top ten hold about 0.051%. In regard to this clone: The antigen remains unidentified.

General study results and limits: Sequencing from cDNA could over-represent high-TCR-expressing cells.

The chain employs TRBV5-1 and TRBJ2-3; 7 nucleotides agree with TRBD1. Input material: naive CD4+ T cells from blood. The TCR was taken from a man aged 30-40 years in good health. The CDR3, as DNA: TGCGCCAGCAGCACGACCGGGACAGACACAGATACGCAGTATTTT. It yields the protein CASSTTGTDTDTQYF.